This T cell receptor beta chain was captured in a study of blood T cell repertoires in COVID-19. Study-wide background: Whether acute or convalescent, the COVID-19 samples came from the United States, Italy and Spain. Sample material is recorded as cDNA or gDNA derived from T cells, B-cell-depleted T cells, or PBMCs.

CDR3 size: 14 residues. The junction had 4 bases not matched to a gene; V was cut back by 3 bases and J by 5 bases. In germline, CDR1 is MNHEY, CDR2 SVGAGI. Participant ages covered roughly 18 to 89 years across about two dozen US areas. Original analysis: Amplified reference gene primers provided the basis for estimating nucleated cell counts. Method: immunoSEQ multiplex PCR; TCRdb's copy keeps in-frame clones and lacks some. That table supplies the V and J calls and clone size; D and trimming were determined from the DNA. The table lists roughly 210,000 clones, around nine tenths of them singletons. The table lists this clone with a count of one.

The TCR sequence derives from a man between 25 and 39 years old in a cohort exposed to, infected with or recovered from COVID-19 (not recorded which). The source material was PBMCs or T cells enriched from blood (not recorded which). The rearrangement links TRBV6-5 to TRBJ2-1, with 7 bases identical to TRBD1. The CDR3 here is CASSYQTGNNEQFF. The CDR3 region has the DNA TGTGCCAGCAGTTATCAGACAGGGAACAATGAGCAGTTCTTC.